The 6 T cell receptor beta chains listed next were all sequenced from one sample in a study of vaccination effects on CD4 cells after COVID-19. Some clones are missing from TCRdb's copy, which holds only in-frame ones; the method was immunoSEQ multiplex PCR. The repertoire includes 20,000 to 25,000 clones, around 70% of them detected once, and 20% to 30% sits in the top ten. The ViraFEST assay expanded antigen-specific CD4+ T cells with viral peptide pools before sequencing. Following culture for about 11 days, CD4+ T cells were isolated. Nobody among the vaccine recipients had prior SARS-CoV-2 infection (nucleocapsid antibodies were negative). These TCRs' antigens remain unknown. The input for sequencing was CD4+ T cells from PBMCs cultured with HCoV-NL63 spike peptides, taken before COVID-19 vaccination. These receptors originate from a human donor who received a COVID-19 vaccine.

The chain employs TRBV5-5 and TRBJ2-7; possible D gene TRBD1, 5 bases. Trimming cost V 3 bases and J 4 bases, with 11 bases left between them. Germline V gene sequence: CDR1 SGHKS, CDR2 YYEKEE (reference sequence). The CDR3 consists of 13 residues. CDR3 in amino acids: CASSWVDKYEQYF. CDR3 bases: TGTGCCAGCAGCTGGGTGGACAAGTACGAGCAGTACTTC. The whole variable domain, filled in from reference TRBV5-5 and TRBJ2-7, reads DAGVTQSPTHLIKTRGQQVTLRCSPISGHKSVSWYQQVLGQGPQFIFQYYEKEERGRGNFPDRFSARQFPNYSSELNVNALLLGDSALYLCASSWVDKYEQYFGPGTRLTVT.

This clone was seen a handful of times. V and J are TRBV28 and TRBJ1-2, with D perhaps matching TRBD1 (6 bases). Germline V gene lookup returns CDR1 MDHEN and CDR2 SYDVKM. The CDR3 has 13 amino acids. V lost 5 bases to trimming and J lost 0 bases, with 7 bases between them. CDR3 DNA: TGTGCCAGCAGTGGGGACACTAACTATGGCTACACCTTC. Protein product: CASSGDTNYGYTF.

The V gene is TRBV30, the J gene TRBJ2-2; D is perhaps TRBD1 (5 bases). CDR3 length: 19 amino acids. Germline V lookup: CDR1 GTSNPN, CDR2 SVGIG (reference sequence). V lost 2 bases and J lost 1, with 23 bases in between. The CDR3 DNA follows: TGTGCCTGGAGTCCTTCCAGGGTAACAGGCCCTCAGAACACCGGGGAGCTGTTTTTT. It yields the protein CAWSPSRVTGPQNTGELFF.

The chain uses TRBV30 and TRBJ2-4, with 7 bases matching TRBD2. Germline assignment: CDR1 GTSNPN and CDR2 SVGIG (reference sequence). The CDR3 has 13 residues. After removal of 0 bases from V and 9 bases from J, the junction contained 5 bases not matched to a gene. The CDR3 region has the DNA TGTGCCTGGAGTGTGGGAGGGGAGAGCATTCAGTACTTC. Protein product: CAWSVGGESIQYF.

The rearrangement links TRBV6-2 or TRBV6-3 to TRBJ1-5; TRBD1 might be the D (6 bases). CDR1 and CDR2 from the germline V gene are MNHEY and SVGEGT. The CDR3 is 15 amino acids. V was cut by 5 bases and J by 0 bases, with 11 bases left in between. CDR3 nucleotide sequence: TGTGCCAGCAGTCGGACAGCCTATAGCAATCAGCCCCAGCATTTT. This sequence encodes CASSRTAYSNQPQHF.

V usage is TRBV6-5 and J usage is TRBJ2-1; TRBD1 matches 7 bases. Germline CDR1 and CDR2: MNHEY and SVGAGI. The V gene end was trimmed by 5 bases and the J gene end by 6 bases; junction bases not matched to a gene: 7. The CDR3 is made up of 14 amino acids. The CDR3 spells CASSTDRRSNEQFF. In DNA form, the CDR3 reads TGTGCCAGCAGTACGGACAGGAGGAGCAATGAGCAGTTCTTC.